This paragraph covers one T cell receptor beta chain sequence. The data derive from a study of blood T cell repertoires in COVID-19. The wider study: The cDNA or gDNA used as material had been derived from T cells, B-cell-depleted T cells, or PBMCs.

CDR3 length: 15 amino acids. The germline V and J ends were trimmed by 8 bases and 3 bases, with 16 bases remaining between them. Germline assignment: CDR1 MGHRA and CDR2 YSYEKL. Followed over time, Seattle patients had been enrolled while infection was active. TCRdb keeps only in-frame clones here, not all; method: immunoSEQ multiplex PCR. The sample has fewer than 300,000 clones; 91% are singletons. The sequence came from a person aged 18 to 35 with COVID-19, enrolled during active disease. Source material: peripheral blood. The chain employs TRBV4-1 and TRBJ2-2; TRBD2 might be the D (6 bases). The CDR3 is CASAIRDSYTGELFF. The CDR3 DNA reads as TGCGCCAGCGCTATAAGGGACTCCTACACCGGGGAGCTGTTTTTT.